The T cell receptor beta chain under discussion was sequenced for a study of T-cell memory formation after mild COVID-19 listed by TCRdb under 2021. For context, the study as a whole: Most TCR sequence clusters were specific to one of the two donors. In two donors, T-cell clones that expanded and contracted after mild COVID-19 were followed by sequencing TCRalpha and TCRbeta repertoires longitudinally. Two young, previously healthy adult volunteers, one female and one male, were included in the cohort.

What the work shows at the level of the full study, not this receptor alone: Contracting CD4+ clones appeared mostly in the CM and EM memory subsets, whereas CD8+ clones were enriched in EMRA. Only two mild cases were covered in the study, and larger cohorts including severe cases with pre-infection samples were considered necessary. Some responding clones were detected in pre-infection memory, which suggested that pre-existing cross-reactive memory T cells had joined the SARS-CoV-2 response. Whether the second-wave clones peaking on day 37 were SARS-CoV-2 specific was not confirmed. From day 15 to 85, contracting clones showed balanced CD4/CD8 phenotypes, whereas a second wave of clones that expanded from day 15 to 37 leaned towards CD4+.

This clonotype was counted between two and nine times. The antigen it binds to is not known. No much larger clonotype is one base removed from it; base qualities were not supplied. The V end gives up 4 bases and the J end 0 bases, leaving 5 bases in the junction not matched to a gene. The CDR3 measures 16 amino acids from cysteine to phenylalanine. CDR3 DNA only is kept here, 48 bases in frame from base 1. The germline V gene (reference sequence) supplies CDR1 DFQATT and CDR2 SNEGSKA. Ficoll-Paque density gradient centrifugation was the method used to isolate PBMCs. For sequencing, an Illumina NovaSeq 6000 was employed. TCRalpha and TCRbeta cDNA libraries were built by 5'RACE with constant-segment primers, adding sample barcodes and unique molecular identifiers. Trizol reagent was used to extract RNA from every sample. The libraries were amplified in two PCR steps, and the second step added a second sample barcode and Illumina TruSeq adapters. The libraries were sequenced on an Illumina NovaSeq using 2 x 150 bp paired-end reads. Turning to the authors' computational methods: Demultiplexing of reads and collapsing into UMI-guided consensus sequences were performed with migec v1.2.7. With mixcr v2.1.11, UMI consensuses were aligned to TRA and TRB V and J templates and assembled into clonotypes. A clonotype was counted as expanded or contracted only if both edgeR and NoisET called the change significant, with noise models trained on biological replicates. edgeR calls used a false discovery rate-adjusted p below 0.01 and a log2 fold-change threshold of 1. PCA with hierarchical clustering of max-normalized trajectories of the 1000 most abundant clonotypes was used as exploratory dynamics analysis. Separately sequenced CD4+ and CD8+ repertoires were used to assign the CD4 or CD8 phenotype of responding clones. Using fastp at Q25 and MiXCR, TCRdb reprocessed the public reads and kept productive beta chains. Rows with one shared CDR3 protein collapse into an entry with the most common genes and DNA. TCRdb's processing, not the authors' own work, is the source of the V and J calls. A total of 350,000 to 450,000 distinct CDR3 sequences appear in this sample, around an eighth of them only once. The biggest ten clones account for roughly a fifth of the sample.

The specimen sequenced was PBMCs or a T cell subset sorted from them (not recorded which). This receptor chain uses TRBV20-1 and TRBJ1-5, with 11 middle bases fitting TRBD1. This TCR was recovered from a man between 18 and 35 years old who had mild COVID-19 (a few samples of this study predate the infection). The sample titles of this study are shuffled in the database, so cell type and time point are left out; the donor was told from shared clones. This receptor has the CDR3 CSATDRGRGSNQPQHF. The DNA reads as follows: TGCAGTGCTACGGACAGGGGGCGAGGTAGCAATCAGCCCCAGCATTTT.